Listed here is a single TCR beta chain. Its antigen is currently unknown. The V and J ends lost 4 bases and 3 bases, in that order; junction bases with no gene match: 8. The CDR3 consists of 16 residues. Germline lookup yields CDR1 SGHRS and CDR2 YFSETQ. TCRdb keeps only in-frame clones here, not all; method: immunoSEQ multiplex PCR. The table lists 75,000 to 90,000 clones, 95% of them singletons, with 0.69% in the top ten. This specimen comes from a study of cytomegalovirus exposure and HLA in healthy donors. Study-wide findings and caveats: Reported performance of the classifier showed diagnosis of cytomegalovirus status with high specificity and sensitivity. Later, an analysis found that TCR clusters from the first cohort tended to co-occur in the 90 to 150 validation repertoires. The majority of TCR sequences were rare, yet some public TCRs appeared in many donors. Investigators reported 150 to 200 TCR beta chains as tied to cytomegalovirus.

The sample taken for sequencing was PBMCs. This receptor was taken from a woman aged 18-29 years in good health and CMV-seronegative. J is TRBJ2-7 and V is TRBV5-1; 12 bases match TRBD2. CDR3 nucleotide sequence: TGCGCCAGCAGCGGTCCCACTAGCGGGGGGAACTACGAGCAGTACTTC. Translation: CASSGPTSGGNYEQYF.